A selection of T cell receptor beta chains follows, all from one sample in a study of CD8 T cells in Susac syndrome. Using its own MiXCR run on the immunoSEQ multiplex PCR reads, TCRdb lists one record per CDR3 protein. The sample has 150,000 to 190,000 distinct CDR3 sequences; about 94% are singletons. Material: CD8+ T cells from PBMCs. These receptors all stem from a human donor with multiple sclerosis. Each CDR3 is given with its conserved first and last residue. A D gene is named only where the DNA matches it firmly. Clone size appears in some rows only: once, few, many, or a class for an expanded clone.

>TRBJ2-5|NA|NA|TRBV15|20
TGTGCCACCAGCCGCCGCGAATCCATCTACCATAGACCCTACCAAGAGACCCAGTACTTC
CATSRRESIYHRPYQETQYF
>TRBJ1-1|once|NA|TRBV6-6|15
TGTGCCAGCACCCAGGACCGTGGAGGTGGCACTGAAGCTTTCTTT
CASTQDRGGGTEAFF
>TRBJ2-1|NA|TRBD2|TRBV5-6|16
TGTGCCAGCAGCTTGGCGGGCGGGGGGAAAACTAATGAGCAGTTCTTC
CASSLAGGGKTNEQFF
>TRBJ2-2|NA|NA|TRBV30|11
TGTGCCGCAACCAGGACCGGGGAGCTGTTTTTT
CAATRTGELFF
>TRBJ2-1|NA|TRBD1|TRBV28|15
TGTGCCAGCAGTTGGCCCTTGGGACAGAACAATGAGCAGTTCTTC
CASSWPLGQNNEQFF
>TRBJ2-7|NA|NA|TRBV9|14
TGTGCCAGCAGCCCAGGGGCCGGAACCTACGAGCAGTACTTC
CASSPGAGTYEQYF
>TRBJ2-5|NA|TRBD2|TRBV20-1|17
TGCAGTGCGCCCCGAGGGGGGGTAGCGGGGGATGGAGAGACCCAGTACTTC
CSAPRGGVAGDGETQYF
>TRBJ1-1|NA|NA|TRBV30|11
TGTGCCTACAACCGGGGCACTGAAGCTTTCTTT
CAYNRGTEAFF
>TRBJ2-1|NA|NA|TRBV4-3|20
TGCGCCAGCAGCGCACACTTAGCACCCCTTTTGAATGTCGCTAGCGATGAGCAGTTCTTC
CASSAHLAPLLNVASDEQFF
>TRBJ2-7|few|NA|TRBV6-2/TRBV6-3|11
TGTGCCAGCAGTCCCGCGTACGAGCAGTACTTC
CASSPAYEQYF
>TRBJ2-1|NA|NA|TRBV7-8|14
TGTGCCAGCAGCTTAGTTGTGGGGTCCAATGAGCAGTTCTTC
CASSLVVGSNEQFF
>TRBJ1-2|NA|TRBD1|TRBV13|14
TGTGCCAGCAGCTTGGGACAGCTTAACTATGGCTACACCTTC
CASSLGQLNYGYTF
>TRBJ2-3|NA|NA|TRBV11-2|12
TGTGCCAGCAGCTGGCCCACAGATACGCAGTATTTT
CASSWPTDTQYF
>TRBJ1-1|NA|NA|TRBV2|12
TGTGCCAGCAGTGAACGGGGCACTGAAGCTTTCTTT
CASSERGTEAFF
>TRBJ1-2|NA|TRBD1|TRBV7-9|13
TGTGCCAGCAACAAACAGGGGGCTGATGGCTACACCTTC
CASNKQGADGYTF
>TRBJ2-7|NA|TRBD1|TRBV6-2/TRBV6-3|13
TGTGCCAGCAGTGGGGGACAGACTTACGAGCAGTACTTC
CASSGGQTYEQYF
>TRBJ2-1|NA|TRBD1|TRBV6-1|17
TGTGCCAGCAGTGCCCAGACAGGGGAGGTAGGCTGGAATGAGCAGTTCTTC
CASSAQTGEVGWNEQFF
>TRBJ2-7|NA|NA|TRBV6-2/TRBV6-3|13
TGTGCCAGCAGCTCTCGCCGCTCCTACGAGCAGTACTTC
CASSSRRSYEQYF
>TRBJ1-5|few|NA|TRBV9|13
TGTGCCAGCAGCGTAGACGGCAATCAGCCCCAGCATTTT
CASSVDGNQPQHF
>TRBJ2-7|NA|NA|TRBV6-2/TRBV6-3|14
TGTGCCAGCAGTTACGGGGGGATCAGATACGAGCAGTACTTC
CASSYGGIRYEQYF
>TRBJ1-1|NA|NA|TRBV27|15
TGTGCCAGCAGTCGAAGCGGGGGGACGCGAGGAAAAGCTTTCTTT
CASSRSGGTRGKAFF
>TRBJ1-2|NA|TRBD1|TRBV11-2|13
TGTGCCAGCAACGGGACAGGTCCCTATGGCTACACCTTC
CASNGTGPYGYTF
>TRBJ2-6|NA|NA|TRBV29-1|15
TGCAGCGTTGAAGTGTGGATCTCTGGGGCCAACGTCCTGACTTTC
CSVEVWISGANVLTF
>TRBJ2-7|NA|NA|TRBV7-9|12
TGTGCCAGCAGCCGACAGAAATACGAGCAGTACTTC
CASSRQKYEQYF
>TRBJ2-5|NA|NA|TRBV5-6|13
TGTGCCAGCAGCTCCGGGGCCCCCGCGACCCAGTACTTC
CASSSGAPATQYF
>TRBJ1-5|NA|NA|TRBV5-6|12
TGTGCCAGCAGCTTTAGTAGTCAGCCCCAGCATTTT
CASSFSSQPQHF
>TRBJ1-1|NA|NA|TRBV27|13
TGTGCCAGCAGTTTATTGGGGGGCACTGAAGCTTTCTTT
CASSLLGGTEAFF
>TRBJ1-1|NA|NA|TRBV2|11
TGTGCCACCCTCCTGAGGGGTGAAGCTTTCTTT
CATLLRGEAFF
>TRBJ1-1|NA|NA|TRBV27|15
TGTGCCAGCAGCCGTGGGGCCGGGGCTTCGGCTGAAGCTTTCTTT
CASSRGAGASAEAFF
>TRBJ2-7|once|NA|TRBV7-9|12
TGTGCCAGCAGCTTTGGCGTCAACGAGCAGTACTTC
CASSFGVNEQYF
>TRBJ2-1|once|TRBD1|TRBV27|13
TGTGCCAGTGGACAGGGAGTCTACAATGAGCAGTTCTTC
CASGQGVYNEQFF
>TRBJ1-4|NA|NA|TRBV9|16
TGTGCCAGCAGCCCACGCCGGGAACAGGGATGGGAAAAACTGTTTTTT
CASSPRREQGWEKLFF
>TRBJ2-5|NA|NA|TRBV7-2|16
TGTGCCAGCAGCTCCCGGACACGGCCTATTCAAGAGACCCAGTACTTC
CASSSRTRPIQETQYF
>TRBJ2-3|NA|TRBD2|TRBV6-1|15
TGTGCCAGCAGTGAAGCTAGCGGGGGGCCAGATACGCAGTATTTT
CASSEASGGPDTQYF
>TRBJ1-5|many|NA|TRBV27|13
TGTGCCAGCAGTTTAGGTAGCAATCAGCCCCAGCATTTT
CASSLGSNQPQHF
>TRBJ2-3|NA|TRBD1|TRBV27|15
TGTGCCAGCAGTTTTGGGACAGGGTCAACAGATACGCAGTATTTT
CASSFGTGSTDTQYF
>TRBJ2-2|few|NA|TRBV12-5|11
TGTGCTAGTGGCCCGACCGGGGAGCTGTTTTTT
CASGPTGELFF
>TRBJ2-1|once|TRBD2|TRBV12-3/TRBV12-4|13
TGTGCCAGCGGCAGCGGGGGACCCAATGAGCAGTTCTTC
CASGSGGPNEQFF
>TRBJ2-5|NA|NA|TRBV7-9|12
TGTGCCAGCAGCGCGGTAAAAGAGACCCAGTACTTC
CASSAVKETQYF
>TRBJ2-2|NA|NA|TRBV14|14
TGTGCCAGCAGCCCTCGACAGTCCACCGGGGAGCTGTTTTTT
CASSPRQSTGELFF
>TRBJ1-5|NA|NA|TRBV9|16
TGTGCCAGCAGCGTAGACGCCGGTGGCAGCAATCAGCCCCAGCATTTT
CASSVDAGGSNQPQHF
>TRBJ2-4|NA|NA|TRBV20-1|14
TGCAGTGCTAGCGTGGTTCTAGCCAAAAACATTCAGTACTTC
CSASVVLAKNIQYF
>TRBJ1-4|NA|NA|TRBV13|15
TGTGCCAGCAGCCGCCGGCGGGGGGGATCGGAAAAACTGTTTTTT
CASSRRRGGSEKLFF
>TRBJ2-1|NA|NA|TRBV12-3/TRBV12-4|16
TGTGCCAGCAAACTAAGCTCACAGAGCAACTACAATGAGCAGTTCTTC
CASKLSSQSNYNEQFF
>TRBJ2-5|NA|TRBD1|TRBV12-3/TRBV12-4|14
TGTGCCGACCGAGGGACAGGGACTAAAGAGACCCAGTACTTC
CADRGTGTKETQYF
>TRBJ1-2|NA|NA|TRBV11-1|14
TGTGCCAGCAGACCACCGGGGGCCTCTCATGGCTACACCTTC
CASRPPGASHGYTF
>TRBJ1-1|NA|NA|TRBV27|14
TGTGCCAGCAGCGAAATACAGGGGAACACTGAAGCTTTCTTT
CASSEIQGNTEAFF
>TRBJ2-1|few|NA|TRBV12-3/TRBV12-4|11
TGTGCCAGCAGTTTATCTAATGAGCAGTTCTTC
CASSLSNEQFF
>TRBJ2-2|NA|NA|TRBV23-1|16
TGCGCCAGCAGTTTTAGTCCGGGATCGGACACCGGGGAGCTGTTTTTT
CASSFSPGSDTGELFF
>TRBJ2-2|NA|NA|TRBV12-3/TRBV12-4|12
TGTGCCAGCACCGCGAACACCGGGGAGCTGTTTTTT
CASTANTGELFF
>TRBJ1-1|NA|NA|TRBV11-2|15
TGTGCCAGCAGCTTAGGCCCTCAGGTGAACACTGAAGCTTTCTTT
CASSLGPQVNTEAFF
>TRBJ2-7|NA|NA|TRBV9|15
TGTGCCAGCAGCCCTCACAGGGACGACTTCTACGAGCAGTACTTC
CASSPHRDDFYEQYF
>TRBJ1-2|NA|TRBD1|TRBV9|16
TGTGCCAGCAGCACCCACACAAGGACAGGGCAGGATGGCTACACCTTC
CASSTHTRTGQDGYTF
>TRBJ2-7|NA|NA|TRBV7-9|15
TGTGCCAGCAGCCCCCGGGCAGGGGCTCCCTACGAGCAGTACTTC
CASSPRAGAPYEQYF
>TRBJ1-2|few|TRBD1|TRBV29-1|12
TGCAGCGCGGGCCGACAGGGTCATGGCTACACCTTC
CSAGRQGHGYTF
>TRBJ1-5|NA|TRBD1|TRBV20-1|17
TGCAGTGCCAGGACGGTCAGGGGGGACAGGCTCAATCAGCCCCAGCATTTT
CSARTVRGDRLNQPQHF